Sequencing of this T cell receptor beta chain was carried out in a study of blood T cell dynamics during melanoma immunotherapy. CDR1 and CDR2 (germline): LNHDA, SQIVND (reference sequence). The CDR3 length is 15 residues. The ends lost 3 bases at V and 3 bases at J; junction bases unmatched: 3. Sequenced by immunoSEQ multiplex PCR; TCRdb stores in-frame clones only, minus some. Of 13,000 or so clones in the sample, around nine tenths were seen once. Time point reported: pre-treatment baseline. This clonotype was obtained from a human donor with melanoma. The gene calls are TRBV19 and TRBJ2-2, with 8 bases aligning to TRBD2. The material was blood, obtained from a patient treated with checkpoint blockade. This chain's CDR3 is CASSMVGGDTGELFF. In DNA form, the CDR3 reads TGTGCCAGTAGTATGGTCGGGGGGGACACCGGGGAGCTGTTTTTT. Combining the CDR3 with reference TRBV19 and TRBJ2-2 gives the whole variable domain DGGITQSPKYLFRKEGQNVTLSCEQNLNHDAMYWYRQDPGQGLRLIYYSQIVNDFQKGDIAEGYSVSREKKESFPLTVTSAQKNPTAFYLCASSMVGGDTGELFFGEGSRLTVL.